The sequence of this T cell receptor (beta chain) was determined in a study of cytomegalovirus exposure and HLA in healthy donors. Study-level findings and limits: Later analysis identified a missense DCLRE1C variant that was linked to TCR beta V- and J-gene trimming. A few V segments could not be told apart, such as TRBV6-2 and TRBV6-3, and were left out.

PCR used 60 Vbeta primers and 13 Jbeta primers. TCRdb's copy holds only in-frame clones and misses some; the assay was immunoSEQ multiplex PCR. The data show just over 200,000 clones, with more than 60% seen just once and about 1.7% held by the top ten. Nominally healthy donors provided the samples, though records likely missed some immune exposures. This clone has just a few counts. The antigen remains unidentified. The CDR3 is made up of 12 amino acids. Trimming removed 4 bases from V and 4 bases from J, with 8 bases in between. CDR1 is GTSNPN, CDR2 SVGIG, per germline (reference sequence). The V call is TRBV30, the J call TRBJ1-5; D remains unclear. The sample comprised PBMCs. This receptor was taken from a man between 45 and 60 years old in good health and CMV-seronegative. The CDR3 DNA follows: TGTGCCTGGAACAACGGGAATCAGCCCCAGCATTTT. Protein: CAWNNGNQPQHF.